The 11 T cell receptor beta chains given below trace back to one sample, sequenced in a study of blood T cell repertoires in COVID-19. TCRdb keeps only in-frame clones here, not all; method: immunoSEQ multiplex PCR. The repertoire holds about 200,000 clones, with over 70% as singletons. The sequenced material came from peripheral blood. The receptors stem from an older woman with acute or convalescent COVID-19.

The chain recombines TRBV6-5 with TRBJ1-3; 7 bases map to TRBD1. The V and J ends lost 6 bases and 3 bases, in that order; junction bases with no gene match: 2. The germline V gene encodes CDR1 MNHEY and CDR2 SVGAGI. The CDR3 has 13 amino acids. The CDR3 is CASSTGDGNTIYF. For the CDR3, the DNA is TGTGCCAGCAGCACAGGGGATGGAAACACCATATATTTT.

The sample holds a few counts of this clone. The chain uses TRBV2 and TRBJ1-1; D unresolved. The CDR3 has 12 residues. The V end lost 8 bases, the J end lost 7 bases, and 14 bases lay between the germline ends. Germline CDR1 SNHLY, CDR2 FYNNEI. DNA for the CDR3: TGTGCCAGCGGTCCTGTTCGGAGTGAAGCTTTCTTT. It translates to CASGPVRSEAFF.

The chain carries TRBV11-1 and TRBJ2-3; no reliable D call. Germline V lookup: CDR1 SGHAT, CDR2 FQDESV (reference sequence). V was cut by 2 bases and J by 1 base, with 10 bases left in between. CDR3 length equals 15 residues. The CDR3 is CASSLFSLGTDTQYF. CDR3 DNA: TGTGCCAGCAGCTTATTTAGCTTGGGCACAGATACGCAGTATTTT.

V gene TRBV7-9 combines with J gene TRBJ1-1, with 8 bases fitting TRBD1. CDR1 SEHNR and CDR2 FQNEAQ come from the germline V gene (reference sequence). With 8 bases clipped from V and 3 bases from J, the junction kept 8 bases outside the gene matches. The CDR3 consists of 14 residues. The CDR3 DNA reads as TGTGCCAGCGATACTGGACAGGGCCACACTGAAGCTTTCTTT. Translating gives CASDTGQGHTEAFF.

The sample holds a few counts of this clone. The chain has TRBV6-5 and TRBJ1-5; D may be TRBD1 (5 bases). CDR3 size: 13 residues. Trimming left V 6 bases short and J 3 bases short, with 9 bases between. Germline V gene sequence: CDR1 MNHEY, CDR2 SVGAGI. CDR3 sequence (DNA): TGTGCCAGCAGACAGGACCCCAATCAGCCCCAGCATTTT. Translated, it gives CASRQDPNQPQHF.

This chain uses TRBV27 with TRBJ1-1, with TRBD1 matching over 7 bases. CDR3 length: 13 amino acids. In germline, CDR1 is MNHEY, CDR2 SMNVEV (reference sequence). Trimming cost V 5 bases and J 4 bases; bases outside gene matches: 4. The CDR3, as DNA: TGTGCCAGCAGTCCCGGGACAGTCACTGAAGCTTTCTTT. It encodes CASSPGTVTEAFF.

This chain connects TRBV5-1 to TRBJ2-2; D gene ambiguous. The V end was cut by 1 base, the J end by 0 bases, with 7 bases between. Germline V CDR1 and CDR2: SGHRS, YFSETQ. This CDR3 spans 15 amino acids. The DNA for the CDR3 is TGCGCCAGCAGCTTGCGGCAGGCGAACACCGGGGAGCTGTTTTTT. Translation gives CASSLRQANTGELFF.

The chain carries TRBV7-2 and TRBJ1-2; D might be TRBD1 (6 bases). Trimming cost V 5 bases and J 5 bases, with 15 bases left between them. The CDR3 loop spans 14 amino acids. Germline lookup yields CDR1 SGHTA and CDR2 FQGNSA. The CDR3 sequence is CASSRRGAGYGYTF. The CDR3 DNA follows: TGTGCCAGCAGCAGACGGGGGGCAGGGTATGGCTACACCTTC. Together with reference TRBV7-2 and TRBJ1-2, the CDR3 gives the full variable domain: GAGVSQSPSNKVTEKGKDVELRCDPISGHTALYWYRQSLGQGLEFLIYFQGNSAPDKSGLPSDRFSAERTGGSVSTLTIQRTQQEDSAVYLCASSRRGAGYGYTFGSGTRLTVV.

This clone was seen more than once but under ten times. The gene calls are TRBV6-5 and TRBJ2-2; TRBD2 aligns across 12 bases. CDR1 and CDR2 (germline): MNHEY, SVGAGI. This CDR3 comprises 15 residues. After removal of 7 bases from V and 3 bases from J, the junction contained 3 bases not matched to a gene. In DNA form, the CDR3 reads TGTGCCAGCACCCGGACTAGCGGGGACACCGGGGAGCTGTTTTTT. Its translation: CASTRTSGDTGELFF.

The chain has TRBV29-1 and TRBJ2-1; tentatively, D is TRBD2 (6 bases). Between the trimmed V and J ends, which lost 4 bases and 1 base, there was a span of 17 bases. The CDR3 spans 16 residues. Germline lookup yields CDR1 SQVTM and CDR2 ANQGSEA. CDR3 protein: CSVVLSGGGSYNEQFF. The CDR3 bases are TGCAGCGTTGTTCTTTCCGGGGGTGGGTCCTACAATGAGCAGTTCTTC.

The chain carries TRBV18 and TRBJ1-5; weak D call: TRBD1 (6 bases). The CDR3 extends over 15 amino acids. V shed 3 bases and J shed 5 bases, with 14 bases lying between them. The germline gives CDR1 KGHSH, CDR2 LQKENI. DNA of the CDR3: TGTGCCAGCTCACCTCTACAGGGTGAGGATCAGCCCCAGCATTTT. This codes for CASSPLQGEDQPQHF.